Listed below are T cell receptor beta chains from one sample, sequenced in a study of cytotoxic CD8 clonotypes in ibrutinib-treated CLL. Data came from immunoSEQ multiplex PCR; TCRdb stores just in-frame clones and leaves some out. The sample holds 160,000 or so clones, roughly 86% seen once. Source: PBMCs, taken after 12 months of ibrutinib treatment. These receptors all come from a human donor with chronic lymphocytic leukemia. CDR3s include the opening cysteine and the closing phenylalanine or tryptophan. D genes are given only for firm matches. Some rows have no size entry. The others give once, few or many, or a class for an expanded clone.

clone_size: NA
v_call: TRBV19
j_call: TRBJ2-4
d_call: NA
cdr3_aa: CASKEGGSAKNIQYF
cdr3_nt: TGTGCCAGTAAAGAGGGGGGGTCGGCCAAAAACATTCAGTACTTC

clone_size: NA
v_call: TRBV5-1
j_call: TRBJ1-1
d_call: NA
cdr3_aa: CASSFGGAGTEAFF
cdr3_nt: TGCGCCAGCAGCTTTGGGGGCGCTGGCACTGAAGCTTTCTTT

clone_size: NA
v_call: TRBV25-1
j_call: TRBJ2-1
d_call: NA
cdr3_aa: CASSDPPAGPYNEQFF
cdr3_nt: TGTGCCAGCAGTGACCCCCCGGCGGGGCCATACAATGAGCAGTTCTTC

clone_size: NA
v_call: TRBV11-3
j_call: TRBJ2-5
d_call: NA
cdr3_aa: CASSLGAAQETQYF
cdr3_nt: TGTGCCAGCAGCTTAGGGGCAGCCCAAGAGACCCAGTACTTC

clone_size: NA
v_call: TRBV28
j_call: TRBJ1-5
d_call: NA
cdr3_aa: CASSLGWGEDQPQHF
cdr3_nt: TGTGCCAGCAGCCTCGGGTGGGGGGAGGATCAGCCCCAGCATTTT

clone_size: NA
v_call: TRBV11-2
j_call: TRBJ2-3
d_call: TRBD2
cdr3_aa: CASRKMPGLGSGADTQYF
cdr3_nt: TGTGCCAGCAGAAAAATGCCGGGACTAGGATCGGGGGCAGATACGCAGTATTTT

clone_size: NA
v_call: TRBV10-3
j_call: TRBJ2-4
d_call: NA
cdr3_aa: CAISESLDSAKNIQYF
cdr3_nt: TGTGCCATCAGTGAGTCTTTGGATTCGGCCAAAAACATTCAGTACTTC

clone_size: NA
v_call: TRBV7-9
j_call: TRBJ2-3
d_call: NA
cdr3_aa: CASSLRDTQYF
cdr3_nt: TGTGCCAGCAGCTTAAGAGATACGCAGTATTTT

clone_size: NA
v_call: TRBV9
j_call: TRBJ1-3
d_call: NA
cdr3_aa: CASSVDRPEWGGNTIYF
cdr3_nt: TGTGCCAGCAGCGTAGACCGGCCGGAGTGGGGTGGAAACACCATATATTTT

clone_size: NA
v_call: TRBV5-5
j_call: TRBJ1-2
d_call: NA
cdr3_aa: CASSLAPGSNYGYTF
cdr3_nt: TGTGCCAGCAGCCTGGCTCCGGGCTCTAACTATGGCTACACCTTC

clone_size: few
v_call: TRBV5-6
j_call: TRBJ1-6
d_call: TRBD1
cdr3_aa: CASNSGGRGGNSPLHF
cdr3_nt: TGTGCCAGCAATTCAGGGGGCCGGGGGGGAAATTCACCCCTCCACTTT

clone_size: NA
v_call: TRBV11-2
j_call: TRBJ2-1
d_call: NA
cdr3_aa: CASSYLVSYNEQFF
cdr3_nt: TGTGCCAGCAGCTACCTAGTCTCCTACAATGAGCAGTTCTTC

clone_size: NA
v_call: TRBV29-1
j_call: TRBJ1-1
d_call: TRBD1
cdr3_aa: CSVQGVSEAFF
cdr3_nt: TGCAGCGTACAGGGGGTCTCTGAAGCTTTCTTT

clone_size: NA
v_call: TRBV6-5
j_call: TRBJ1-5
d_call: NA
cdr3_aa: CASSLAAAYSNQPQHF
cdr3_nt: TGTGCCAGCAGTTTAGCGGCAGCTTATAGCAATCAGCCCCAGCATTTT

clone_size: NA
v_call: TRBV28
j_call: TRBJ1-4
d_call: NA
cdr3_aa: CASSLGGALANEKLFF
cdr3_nt: TGTGCCAGCAGTTTAGGGGGGGCATTGGCTAATGAAAAACTGTTTTTT

clone_size: NA
v_call: TRBV18
j_call: TRBJ2-2
d_call: NA
cdr3_aa: CASSRDSTGELFF
cdr3_nt: TGTGCCAGCTCGCGGGACAGCACCGGGGAGCTGTTTTTT

clone_size: NA
v_call: TRBV4-1
j_call: TRBJ2-3
d_call: NA
cdr3_aa: CASSQDATDTQYF
cdr3_nt: TGCGCCAGCAGTCAAGACGCGACAGATACGCAGTATTTT

clone_size: NA
v_call: TRBV4-3
j_call: TRBJ1-4
d_call: NA
cdr3_aa: CASSQQGGEKLFF
cdr3_nt: TGCGCCAGCAGCCAACAAGGAGGGGAAAAACTGTTTTTT

clone_size: NA
v_call: TRBV2
j_call: TRBJ2-7
d_call: NA
cdr3_aa: CATSGQRPYEQYF
cdr3_nt: TGTGCCACCTCCGGGCAGCGACCCTACGAGCAGTACTTC

clone_size: NA
v_call: TRBV5-5
j_call: TRBJ2-5
d_call: NA
cdr3_aa: CASSFRVGQETQYF
cdr3_nt: TGTGCCAGCAGCTTCCGGGTTGGCCAAGAGACCCAGTACTTC

clone_size: NA
v_call: TRBV18
j_call: TRBJ2-2
d_call: NA
cdr3_aa: CASSPGTANTGELFF
cdr3_nt: TGTGCCAGCTCACCCGGGACGGCGAACACCGGGGAGCTGTTTTTT

clone_size: NA
v_call: TRBV5-4
j_call: TRBJ1-2
d_call: TRBD1
cdr3_aa: CASSDPPRRGGRGYGYTF
cdr3_nt: TGTGCCAGCAGCGATCCTCCGCGTCGAGGGGGCCGGGGCTATGGCTACACCTTC

clone_size: NA
v_call: TRBV28
j_call: TRBJ2-3
d_call: NA
cdr3_aa: CASSTARAGADTQYF
cdr3_nt: TGTGCCAGCAGCACGGCTAGGGCCGGGGCAGATACGCAGTATTTT

clone_size: NA
v_call: TRBV7-2
j_call: TRBJ2-1
d_call: NA
cdr3_aa: CASSSDSSYNEQFF
cdr3_nt: TGTGCCAGCAGCAGCGACAGTTCGTACAATGAGCAGTTCTTC

clone_size: NA
v_call: TRBV10-1
j_call: TRBJ2-7
d_call: NA
cdr3_aa: CASTGWESELHEQYF
cdr3_nt: TGCGCCAGCACGGGGTGGGAATCCGAGCTTCACGAGCAGTACTTC

clone_size: NA
v_call: TRBV7-2
j_call: TRBJ1-2
d_call: NA
cdr3_aa: CASSLGRGMRNYGYTF
cdr3_nt: TGTGCCAGCAGCTTAGGGAGGGGCATGAGAAACTATGGCTACACCTTC

clone_size: few
v_call: TRBV2
j_call: TRBJ2-1
d_call: NA
cdr3_aa: CASSGQGRGEQFF
cdr3_nt: TGTGCCAGCAGCGGGCAGGGAAGAGGTGAGCAGTTCTTC

clone_size: NA
v_call: TRBV25-1
j_call: TRBJ1-4
d_call: NA
cdr3_aa: CASSERSGGRTNEKLFF
cdr3_nt: TGTGCCAGCAGTGAACGGTCCGGGGGGCGGACTAATGAAAAACTGTTTTTT

clone_size: NA
v_call: TRBV9
j_call: TRBJ2-1
d_call: NA
cdr3_aa: CASSVTRGQGYNEQFF
cdr3_nt: TGTGCCAGCAGCGTAACTCGGGGGCAGGGGTACAATGAGCAGTTCTTC

clone_size: NA
v_call: TRBV5-1
j_call: TRBJ2-1
d_call: TRBD2
cdr3_aa: CASSLEGLAYNEQFF
cdr3_nt: TGCGCCAGCAGCTTGGAGGGACTAGCCTACAATGAGCAGTTCTTC

clone_size: NA
v_call: TRBV13
j_call: TRBJ2-7
d_call: TRBD2
cdr3_aa: CASSRAGGPYEQYF
cdr3_nt: TGTGCCAGCAGCCGAGCGGGGGGGCCCTACGAGCAGTACTTC

clone_size: NA
v_call: TRBV7-8
j_call: TRBJ1-1
d_call: NA
cdr3_aa: CASSLGGEAFF
cdr3_nt: TGTGCCAGCAGCCTAGGAGGGGAAGCTTTCTTT

clone_size: NA
v_call: TRBV7-9
j_call: TRBJ2-3
d_call: NA
cdr3_aa: CASSGRRTDTQYF
cdr3_nt: TGTGCCAGCAGCGGACGTCGCACAGATACGCAGTATTTT

clone_size: NA
v_call: TRBV7-8
j_call: TRBJ1-2
d_call: TRBD1
cdr3_aa: CASSFTDRANYGYTF
cdr3_nt: TGTGCCAGCAGCTTTACCGACAGGGCTAACTATGGCTACACCTTC

clone_size: once
v_call: TRBV4-1
j_call: TRBJ2-5
d_call: TRBD2
cdr3_aa: CASSQDSGGARKTQYF
cdr3_nt: TGCGCCAGCAGCCAAGATAGCGGGGGGGCCAGAAAGACCCAGTACTTC